The 8 T cell receptor beta chains below were found in one sample sequenced in a study of CD4 T cells in relation to SARS-CoV-2 and coronaviruses. Their antigens are not known. Sequencing used immunoSEQ multiplex PCR; TCRdb keeps in-frame clones, though not all of them. The table includes approximately 20,000 clones, around 68% detected once. Unexposed donor CD4+ T cells date from about 2010-2019, before the COVID-19 pandemic. Isolation of CD4+ T cells took place after approximately 11 days in culture. Sequenced: CD4+ T cells from PBMCs, cultured in vitro. The receptors originated from a human donor in good health.

The rearrangement joins TRBV19 to TRBJ1-2; 8 bases match TRBD1. The CDR3 sequence is 14 residues long. The V gene end was trimmed by 4 bases and the J gene end by 5 bases; junction bases not matched to a gene: 6. In germline, CDR1 is LNHDA, CDR2 SQIVND (reference sequence). The CDR3 reads CASSTGQGAYGYTF. Written as DNA, the CDR3 is TGTGCCAGTAGTACCGGCCAGGGGGCGTATGGCTACACCTTC.

The chain links TRBV6-6 to TRBJ1-2; the D gene is possibly TRBD1 (6 bases). V dropped 10 bases and J dropped 2 bases, with 14 bases sitting between them. The CDR3 contains 13 residues. Germline V gives CDR1 MNHNY, CDR2 SVGAGI (reference sequence). The CDR3 sequence is CANQRGFNYGYTF. DNA of the CDR3: TGTGCCAACCAAAGGGGGTTCAACTATGGCTACACCTTC.

This clone was found a few times. The chain carries TRBV9 and TRBJ1-4, with a tentative D call TRBD1 (5 bases). The CDR3 length is 12 residues. Trimming removed 0 bases at V and 11 bases at J, with 8 bases between. Germline CDR1 is SGDLS and CDR2 is YYNGEE. CDR3 sequence (DNA): TGTGCCAGCAGCGTAGAGTCAGGGAAACTGTTTTTT. As protein: CASSVESGKLFF.

A single count supports this clone. This chain joins TRBV11-2 and TRBJ2-1, with TRBD1 as a possible D gene (6 bases). V was trimmed by 4 bases and J by 4 bases, leaving 17 bases between them. CDR3 length equals 16 residues. The V gene's germline CDR1 is SGHAT and CDR2 FQNNGV. The DNA for the CDR3 is TGTGCCAGCAGCTCTGGGGGCCTCGGGCAGTACAATGAGCAGTTCTTC. Translating it yields CASSSGGLGQYNEQFF. Full variable domain (outside the CDR3, taken from reference TRBV11-2 and TRBJ2-1): EAGVAQSPRYKIIEKRQSVAFWCNPISGHATLYWYQQILGQGPKLLIQFQNNGVVDDSQLPKDRFSAERLKGVDSTLKIQPAKLEDSAVYLCASSSGGLGQYNEQFFGPGTRLTVL.

V gene TRBV30 combines with J gene TRBJ2-3, with 10 positions matching TRBD2. Germline loops: CDR1 GTSNPN, CDR2 SVGIG (reference sequence). The junction had 11 bases not matched to a gene; V was cut back by 5 bases and J by 0 bases. The CDR3 sequence is 17 residues long. Here the CDR3 DNA reads TGTGCCTGGGAACTAGCGGGGTCGCCCCGTAGCACAGATACGCAGTATTTT. The encoded protein is CAWELAGSPRSTDTQYF.

The count of this clone is one. The chain's CDR3 is CASSLATSGIRDTQYF. DNA of the CDR3: TGTGCCAGCAGCTTAGCGACTAGCGGGATACGCGATACGCAGTATTTT. The chain is built from TRBV7-2 and TRBJ2-3, with TRBD2 matching 11 bases. Unmatched junction bases numbered 5, after V lost 0 bases and J lost 6 bases. Germline-derived CDR1 and CDR2 are SGHTA and FQGNSA. This CDR3 is 16 amino acids long. Complete variable domain (other parts from reference TRBV7-2 and TRBJ2-3): GAGVSQSPSNKVTEKGKDVELRCDPISGHTALYWYRQSLGQGLEFLIYFQGNSAPDKSGLPSDRFSAERTGGSVSTLTIQRTQQEDSAVYLCASSLATSGIRDTQYFGPGTRLTVL.

J is TRBJ2-3 and V is TRBV6-2 or TRBV6-3; D is unresolved. Per the germline V gene, CDR1 is MNHEY and CDR2 is SVGEGT. The CDR3 is made up of 15 amino acids. V lost 3 bases to trimming and J lost 0 bases, with 10 bases between them. CDR3: CASSYDKASTDTQYF. The CDR3 nucleotides are TGTGCCAGCAGTTATGATAAGGCTAGCACAGATACGCAGTATTTT.

The chain has TRBV7-3 and TRBJ2-3, with D uncertain. Trimming took 2 bases from V and 0 from J, leaving 9 bases between them. The CDR3 length is 15 residues. Germline CDR1 and CDR2: SGHTA and FQGTGA. CDR3 nucleotides: TGTGCCAGCAGCTTATTTGGGCCTAGCACAGATACGCAGTATTTT. This codes for CASSLFGPSTDTQYF.